The 15 T cell receptor beta chains in this list originate from one sample, sequenced in a study of cytomegalovirus exposure and HLA in healthy donors. Generated by immunoSEQ multiplex PCR, the TCRdb table keeps only in-frame clones and is missing some. Of about 120,000 clones listed, around 85% are singletons. Material for sequencing was PBMCs. Every receptor here comes from a woman in her twenties or thirties in good health and CMV-seronegative.

This CDR3 is CASSPQREGRPNYGYTF. CDR3 sequence (DNA): TGTGCCAGCAGCCCCCAACGGGAGGGGCGACCGAACTATGGCTACACCTTC. The chain recombines TRBV7-9 with TRBJ1-2; D may be TRBD1 (5 bases). CDR1 is SEHNR and CDR2 is FQNEAQ in the germline V gene (reference sequence). V was shortened by 5 bases and J by 2 bases, with 21 bases between the two germline ends. This CDR3 comprises 17 residues.

The rearrangement uses TRBV4-1 and TRBJ2-2, with 7 bases lining up with TRBD1. V gave up 3 bases and J gave up 0 bases; unmatched junction bases: 1. The CDR3 runs to 15 residues. Germline CDR1 reads MGHRA; CDR2 reads YSYEKL. CDR3 residues: CASSHTGANTGELFF. CDR3 nucleotides: TGCGCCAGCAGCCATACAGGGGCGAACACCGGGGAGCTGTTTTTT.

The chain carries TRBV2 and TRBJ1-4; 8 nucleotides line up with TRBD1. Germline V CDR1 and CDR2: SNHLY, FYNNEI. This CDR3 has 14 amino acids. Trimming removed 7 bases from V and 2 bases from J; junction bases left unmatched: 3. The CDR3 region has the DNA TGTGCCAGCATTAACAGGGGGACTAATGAAAAACTGTTTTTT. This translates into CASINRGTNEKLFF.

The chain couples TRBV28 to TRBJ2-5; 9 bases fit TRBD2. V gave up 2 bases and J gave up 5 bases; unmatched junction bases: 9. CDR3 length equals 16 residues. Per the germline V gene, CDR1 is MDHEN and CDR2 is SYDVKM. The CDR3 bases are TGTGCCAGCAGTTTAAATGGCGGGGGGGCCTTGGAGACCCAGTACTTC. It is translated as CASSLNGGGALETQYF.

The chain recombines TRBV15 with TRBJ2-7; the D is unclear. This CDR3 comprises 13 residues. Germline assignment: CDR1 LNHNV and CDR2 YYDKDF (reference sequence). The V and J ends lost 6 bases and 3 bases respectively, with 12 bases between them. The CDR3 reads CATRHRFNYEQYF. CDR3 nucleotide sequence: TGTGCCACCAGACACCGCTTTAACTACGAGCAGTACTTC.

This chain connects TRBV11-2 to TRBJ1-4; D gene uncertain. The CDR3 spans 15 residues. Trimming shortened V by 5 bases and J by 3 bases, and 13 bases separated the two germline ends. Per germline, CDR1 SGHAT and CDR2 FQNNGV. The CDR3 reads CASSRGAAPNEKLFF. The CDR3 region has the DNA TGTGCCAGCAGCCGGGGTGCTGCCCCTAATGAAAAACTGTTTTTT. Looking up the rest from reference TRBV11-2 and TRBJ1-4 gives the full variable domain: EAGVAQSPRYKIIEKRQSVAFWCNPISGHATLYWYQQILGQGPKLLIQFQNNGVVDDSQLPKDRFSAERLKGVDSTLKIQPAKLEDSAVYLCASSRGAAPNEKLFFGSGTQLSVL.

The DNA for the CDR3 is TGTGCCAGCAGTGCCGGACAGGCTGGCTACACCTTC. Its translation: CASSAGQAGYTF. The gene calls are TRBV6-1 and TRBJ1-2; 7 bases match TRBD1. Trimming cost V 4 bases and J 7 bases; bases outside gene matches: 3. Germline loops: CDR1 MNHNS, CDR2 SASEGT. This CDR3 is built from 12 residues.

The chain combines TRBV4-1 with TRBJ1-3; 7 bases are a match to TRBD1. J lost 4 bases, V lost 0 bases, and 6 bases had no gene match. The CDR3 is 16 residues long. Germline-derived CDR1 and CDR2 are MGHRA and YSYEKL. The DNA of the CDR3 is TGCGCCAGCAGCCAAGATAGCGGGACAGTAGGAAACACCATATATTTT. Protein: CASSQDSGTVGNTIYF.

The table lists this clone with a count of one. The chain links TRBV10-3 to TRBJ1-2; 7 positions match TRBD1. The V gene's germline CDR1 is ENHRY and CDR2 SYGVKD. With V trimmed by 2 bases and J by 4 bases, 4 bases remained unmatched. The CDR3 sequence is 14 residues long. The CDR3 spells CAISEDRDLYGYTF. The CDR3 region has the DNA TGTGCCATCAGTGAGGACAGGGACCTCTATGGCTACACCTTC.

The J gene is TRBJ2-7, the V gene TRBV2; no definite D call. CDR1 is SNHLY and CDR2 is FYNNEI in the germline V gene. CDR3 length: 14 amino acids. The V end was cut by 6 bases, the J end by 0 bases, with 12 bases between. The DNA of the CDR3 is TGTGCCAGCAGCTTTGGTGGCAGCTCCTACGAGCAGTACTTC. Its protein product is CASSFGGSSYEQYF.

V gene TRBV14 combines with J gene TRBJ1-1; D call uncertain. Trimming removed 2 bases from V and 0 bases from J, with 4 bases in between. The germline V gene encodes CDR1 SGHDN and CDR2 FVKESK. CDR3 length: 13 amino acids. In nucleotides, the CDR3 is TGTGCCAGCAGCCAAAATATGAACACTGAAGCTTTCTTT. Translation: CASSQNMNTEAFF.

The genes are TRBV5-4 and TRBJ2-1; a weak D match, TRBD2 (7 bases). The CDR3 runs 15 residues. Between the trimmed V and J ends, which lost 0 bases and 8 bases, there was a span of 15 bases. Germline V lookup: CDR1 SGHNT, CDR2 YYREEE (reference sequence). CDR3 nucleotide sequence: TGTGCCAGCAGCTTGGCCACGGGGGGCAGCGATGAGCAGTTCTTC. This gives the protein CASSLATGGSDEQFF.

V usage is TRBV18 and J usage is TRBJ2-3; the match to TRBD1 covers 12 bases. CDR1 is KGHSH and CDR2 is LQKENI in the germline V gene. This CDR3 contains 18 residues. The ends lost 6 bases at V and 4 bases at J; junction bases unmatched: 14. The DNA for the CDR3 is TGTGCCAGCTCTCTTCTCCTCGAGGGACAGGGGGCCGCAGATACGCAGTATTTT. Translation: CASSLLLEGQGAADTQYF.

The chain employs TRBV9 and TRBJ1-2; tentatively, D is TRBD1 (6 bases). V was trimmed by 3 bases and J by 8 bases, leaving 11 bases between them. The CDR3 has 12 residues. Looked up from germline, CDR1 is SGDLS and CDR2 is YYNGEE. The DNA for the CDR3 is TGTGCCAGCAGCGAACAGGGTTTCGGCTACACCTTC. This codes for CASSEQGFGYTF. The full variable domain, completed using reference TRBV9 and TRBJ1-2, is DSGVTQTPKHLITATGQRVTLRCSPRSGDLSVYWYQQSLDQGLQFLIQYYNGEERAKGNILERFSAQQFPDLHSELNLSSLELGDSALYFCASSEQGFGYTFGSGTRLTVV.

The rearrangement links TRBV5-6 to TRBJ2-7; possible D gene TRBD2, 6 bases. The CDR3 contains 17 residues. Trimming removed 4 bases from V and 2 bases from J, with 22 bases in between. Germline V gene sequence: CDR1 SGHDT, CDR2 YYEEEE. The DNA for the CDR3 is TGTGCCAGCAGCATATTGGAGGGGACGTTTACCACCTACGAGCAGTACTTC. This sequence encodes CASSILEGTFTTYEQYF.